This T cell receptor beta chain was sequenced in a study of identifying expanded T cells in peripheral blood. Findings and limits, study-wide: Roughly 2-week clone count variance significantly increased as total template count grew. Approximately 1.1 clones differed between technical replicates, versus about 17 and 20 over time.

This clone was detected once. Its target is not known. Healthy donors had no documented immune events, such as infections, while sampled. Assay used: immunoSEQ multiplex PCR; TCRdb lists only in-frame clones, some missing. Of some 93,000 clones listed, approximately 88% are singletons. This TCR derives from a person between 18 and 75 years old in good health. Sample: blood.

The CDR3: CASSPGTGSSRDTQYF. The CDR3 DNA sequence: TGTGCCAGCAGTCCCGGGACAGGGTCAAGTCGGGATACGCAGTATTTT. The J gene is TRBJ2-3, the V gene TRBV27; 9 bases fit TRBD1. The trim removed 5 bases at V and 6 bases at J, leaving 12 bases unmatched. CDR1 MNHEY and CDR2 SMNVEV come from the germline V gene (reference sequence). This CDR3 has 16 residues.